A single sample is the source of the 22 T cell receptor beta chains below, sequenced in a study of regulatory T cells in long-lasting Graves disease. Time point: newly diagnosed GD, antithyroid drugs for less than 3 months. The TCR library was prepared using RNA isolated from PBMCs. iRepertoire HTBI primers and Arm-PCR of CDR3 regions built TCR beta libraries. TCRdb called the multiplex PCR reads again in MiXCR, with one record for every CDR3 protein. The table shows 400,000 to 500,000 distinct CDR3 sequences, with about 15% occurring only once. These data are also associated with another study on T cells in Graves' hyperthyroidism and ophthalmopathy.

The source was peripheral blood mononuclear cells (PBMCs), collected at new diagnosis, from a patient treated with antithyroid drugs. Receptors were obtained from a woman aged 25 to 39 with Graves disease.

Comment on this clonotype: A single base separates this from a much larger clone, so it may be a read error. The CDR3 DNA is TGTGCCAGCAGGGACGGCTATGGCTACACCTTC. Amino acid sequence: CASRDGYGYTF. This chain connects TRBV6-2 or TRBV6-3 to TRBJ1-2, with no clear D. The V gene lost 6 bases and the J gene lost 4 bases, with 6 bases spanning the gap. This CDR3 comprises 11 residues. Germline lookup yields CDR1 MNHEY and CDR2 SVGEGT.

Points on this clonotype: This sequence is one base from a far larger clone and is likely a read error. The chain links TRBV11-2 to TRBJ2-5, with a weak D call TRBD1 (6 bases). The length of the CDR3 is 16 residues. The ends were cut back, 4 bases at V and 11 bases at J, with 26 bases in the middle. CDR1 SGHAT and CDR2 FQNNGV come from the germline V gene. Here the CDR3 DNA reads TGTGCCAGCAGCTCTTGGACAGCAAGCTCCTACAATGAGCAGTACTTC. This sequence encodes CASSSWTASSYNEQYF.

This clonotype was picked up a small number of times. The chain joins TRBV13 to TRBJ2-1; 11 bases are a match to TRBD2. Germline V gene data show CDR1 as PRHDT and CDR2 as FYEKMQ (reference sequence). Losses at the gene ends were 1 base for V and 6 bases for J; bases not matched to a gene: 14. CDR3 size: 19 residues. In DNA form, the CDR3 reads TGTGCCAGCAGCTTAGAAGAGGGGTTAGCGGGAGGGCCGGGCAATGAGCAGTTCTTC. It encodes CASSLEEGLAGGPGNEQFF. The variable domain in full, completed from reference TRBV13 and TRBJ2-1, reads AAGVIQSPRHLIKEKRETATLKCYPIPRHDTVYWYQQGPGQDPQFLISFYEKMQSDKGSIPDRFSAQQFSDYHSELNMSSLELGDSALYFCASSLEEGLAGGPGNEQFFGPGTRLTVL.

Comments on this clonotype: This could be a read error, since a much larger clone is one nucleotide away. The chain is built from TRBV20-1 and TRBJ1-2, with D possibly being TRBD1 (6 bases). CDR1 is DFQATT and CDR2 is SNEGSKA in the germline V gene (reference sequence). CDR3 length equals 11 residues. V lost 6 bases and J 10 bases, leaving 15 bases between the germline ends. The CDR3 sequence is CSAGTRKVYTF. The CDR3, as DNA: TGCAGTGCCGGGACAAGGAAAGTCTACACCTTC.

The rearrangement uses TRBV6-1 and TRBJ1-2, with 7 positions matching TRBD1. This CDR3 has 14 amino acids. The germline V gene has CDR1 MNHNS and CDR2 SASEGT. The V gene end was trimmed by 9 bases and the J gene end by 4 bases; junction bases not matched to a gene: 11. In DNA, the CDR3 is TGTGCCAGTACCGGGACAGACTATCTCTATGGCTACACCTTC. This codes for CASTGTDYLYGYTF.

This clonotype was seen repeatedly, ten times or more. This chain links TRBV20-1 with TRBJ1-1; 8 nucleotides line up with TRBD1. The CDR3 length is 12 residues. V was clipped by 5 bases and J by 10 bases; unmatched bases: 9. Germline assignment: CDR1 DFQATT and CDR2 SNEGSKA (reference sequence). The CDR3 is CSAFTGGGGAFF. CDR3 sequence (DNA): TGCAGTGCTTTCACAGGGGGAGGCGGAGCTTTCTTT.

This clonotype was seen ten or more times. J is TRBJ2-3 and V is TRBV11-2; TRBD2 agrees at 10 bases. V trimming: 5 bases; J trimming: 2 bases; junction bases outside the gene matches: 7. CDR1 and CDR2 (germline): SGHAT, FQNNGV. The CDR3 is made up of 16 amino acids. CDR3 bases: TGTGCCAGCAGCGGGGCTAGCGGGAGCCCCACAGATACGCAGTATTTT. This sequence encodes CASSGASGSPTDTQYF.

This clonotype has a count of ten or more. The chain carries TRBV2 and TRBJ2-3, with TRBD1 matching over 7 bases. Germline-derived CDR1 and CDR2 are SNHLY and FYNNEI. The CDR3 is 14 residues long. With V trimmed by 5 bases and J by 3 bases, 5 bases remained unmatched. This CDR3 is CASSPGTETDTQYF. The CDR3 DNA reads TGTGCCAGCAGTCCCGGGACAGAAACAGATACGCAGTATTTT.

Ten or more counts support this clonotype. The CDR3 nucleotides are TGTGCCAGCAGTTACTCGATGCGGAGGGCCTACAATGAGCAGTTCTTC. Its protein product is CASSYSMRRAYNEQFF. The rearrangement joins TRBV6-6 to TRBJ2-1; possibly TRBD2 for D (6 bases). This CDR3 contains 16 residues. Germline V gives CDR1 MNHNY, CDR2 SVGAGI (reference sequence). V was clipped by 0 bases and J by 2 bases, with 11 bases between them.

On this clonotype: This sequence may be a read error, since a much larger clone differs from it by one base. The CDR3 loop reads CASSGRGGLTEAFF. The CDR3 DNA follows: TGTGCCAGCAGCGGACGGGGCGGGTTGACTGAAGCTTTCTTT. The chain carries TRBV11-2 and TRBJ1-1; D may be TRBD1 (5 bases). With 5 bases removed from V and 5 bases from J, the gap between germline ends came to 15 bases. The CDR3 is 14 amino acids. Germline V gene sequence: CDR1 SGHAT, CDR2 FQNNGV.

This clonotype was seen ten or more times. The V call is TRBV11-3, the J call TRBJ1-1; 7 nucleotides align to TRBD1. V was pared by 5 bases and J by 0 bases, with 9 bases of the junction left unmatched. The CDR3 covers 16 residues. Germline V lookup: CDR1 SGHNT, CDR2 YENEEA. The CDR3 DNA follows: TGTGCCAGCAGCCTAGGCCCGCAGGGGGTGAACACTGAAGCTTTCTTT. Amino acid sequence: CASSLGPQGVNTEAFF.

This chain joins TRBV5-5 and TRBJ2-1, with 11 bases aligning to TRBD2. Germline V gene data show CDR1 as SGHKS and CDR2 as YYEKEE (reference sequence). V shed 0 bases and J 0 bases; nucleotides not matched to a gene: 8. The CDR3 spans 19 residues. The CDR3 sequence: CASSLVVAGGLTSYNEQFF. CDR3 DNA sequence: TGTGCCAGCAGCTTGGTGGTAGCGGGAGGGCTCACCTCCTACAATGAGCAGTTCTTC.

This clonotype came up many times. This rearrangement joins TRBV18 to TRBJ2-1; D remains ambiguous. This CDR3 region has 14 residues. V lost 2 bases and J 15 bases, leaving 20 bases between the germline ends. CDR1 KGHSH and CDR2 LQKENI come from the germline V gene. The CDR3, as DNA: TGTGCCAGCTCACCAGGTGGCCCACAAGGGCACCGGTTCTTC. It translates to CASSPGGPQGHRFF.

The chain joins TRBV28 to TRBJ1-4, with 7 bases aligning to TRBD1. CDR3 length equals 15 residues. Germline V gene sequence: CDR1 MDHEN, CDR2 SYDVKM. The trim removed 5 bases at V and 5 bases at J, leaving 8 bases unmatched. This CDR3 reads CASSADRVWNEKLFF. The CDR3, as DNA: TGTGCCAGCAGTGCCGACAGGGTGTGGAATGAAAAACTGTTTTTT.

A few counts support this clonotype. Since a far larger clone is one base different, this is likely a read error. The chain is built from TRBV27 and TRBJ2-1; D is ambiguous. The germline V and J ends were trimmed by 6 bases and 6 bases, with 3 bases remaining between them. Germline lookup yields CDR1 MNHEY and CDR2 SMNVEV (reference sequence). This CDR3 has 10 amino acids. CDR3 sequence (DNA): TGTGCCAGCAGCTGCAATGAGCAGTTCTTC. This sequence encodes CASSCNEQFF.

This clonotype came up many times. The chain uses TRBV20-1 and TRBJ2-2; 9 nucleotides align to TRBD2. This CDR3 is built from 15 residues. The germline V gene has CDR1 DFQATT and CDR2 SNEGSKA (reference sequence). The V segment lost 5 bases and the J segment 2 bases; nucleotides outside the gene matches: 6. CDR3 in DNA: TGCAGTGCTCCGCTAGCGGGATCCAACACCGGGGAGCTGTTTTTT. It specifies CSAPLAGSNTGELFF.

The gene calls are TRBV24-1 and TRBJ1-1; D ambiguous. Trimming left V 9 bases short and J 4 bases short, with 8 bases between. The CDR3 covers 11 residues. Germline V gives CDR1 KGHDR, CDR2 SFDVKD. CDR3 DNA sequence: TGTGCCACCCAGGACGGCACTGAAGCTTTCTTT. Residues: CATQDGTEAFF.

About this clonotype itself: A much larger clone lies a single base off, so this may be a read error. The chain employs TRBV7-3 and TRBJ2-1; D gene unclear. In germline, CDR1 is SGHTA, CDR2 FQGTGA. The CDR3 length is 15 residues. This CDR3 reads CASNLTTDSYNEQFF. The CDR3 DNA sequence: TGTGCCAGCAACTTAACGACTGACTCCTACAATGAGCAGTTCTTC.

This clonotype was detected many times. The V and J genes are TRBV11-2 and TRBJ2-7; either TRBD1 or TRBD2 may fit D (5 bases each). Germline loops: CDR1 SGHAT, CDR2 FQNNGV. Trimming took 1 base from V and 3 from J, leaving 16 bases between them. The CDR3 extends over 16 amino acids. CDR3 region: CASSLVVGVRGYEQYF. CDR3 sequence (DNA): TGTGCCAGCAGCTTAGTGGTAGGGGTTCGGGGCTACGAGCAGTACTTC.

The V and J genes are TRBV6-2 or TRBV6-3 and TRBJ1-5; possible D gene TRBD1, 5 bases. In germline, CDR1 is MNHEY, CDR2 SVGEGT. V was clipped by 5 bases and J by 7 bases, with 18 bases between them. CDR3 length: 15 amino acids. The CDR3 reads CASSVGGEGGQPQHF. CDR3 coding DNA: TGTGCCAGCAGTGTTGGGGGGGAGGGAGGACAGCCCCAGCATTTT.

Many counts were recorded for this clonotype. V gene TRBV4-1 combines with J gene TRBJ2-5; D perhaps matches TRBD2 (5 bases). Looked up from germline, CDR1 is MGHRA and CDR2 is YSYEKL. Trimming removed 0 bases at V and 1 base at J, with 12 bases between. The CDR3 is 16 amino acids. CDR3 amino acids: CASSQEGGLLQETQYF. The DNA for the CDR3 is TGCGCCAGCAGCCAAGAGGGCGGACTCCTCCAAGAGACCCAGTACTTC.

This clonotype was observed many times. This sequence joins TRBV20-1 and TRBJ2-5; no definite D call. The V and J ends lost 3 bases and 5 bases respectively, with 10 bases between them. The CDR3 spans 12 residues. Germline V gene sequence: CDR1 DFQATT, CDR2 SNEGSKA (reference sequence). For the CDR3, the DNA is TGCAGTGCTAGTCGTCCCGGGGAGACCCAGTACTTC. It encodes CSASRPGETQYF.